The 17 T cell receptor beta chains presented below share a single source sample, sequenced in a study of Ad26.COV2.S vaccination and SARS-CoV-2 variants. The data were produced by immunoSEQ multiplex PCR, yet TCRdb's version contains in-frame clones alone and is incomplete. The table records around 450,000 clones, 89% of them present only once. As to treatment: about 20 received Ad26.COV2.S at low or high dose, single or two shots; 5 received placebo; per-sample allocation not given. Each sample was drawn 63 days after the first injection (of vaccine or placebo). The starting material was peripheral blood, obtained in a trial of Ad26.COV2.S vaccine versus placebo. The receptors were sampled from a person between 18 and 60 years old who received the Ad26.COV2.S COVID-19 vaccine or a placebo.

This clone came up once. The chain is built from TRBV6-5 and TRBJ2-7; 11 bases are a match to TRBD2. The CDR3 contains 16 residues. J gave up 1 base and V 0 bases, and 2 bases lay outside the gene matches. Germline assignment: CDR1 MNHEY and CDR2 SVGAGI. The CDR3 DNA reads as TGTGCCAGCAGTTACTCAGTAGCGGGGGGGTCCTACGAGCAGTACTTC. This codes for CASSYSVAGGSYEQYF.

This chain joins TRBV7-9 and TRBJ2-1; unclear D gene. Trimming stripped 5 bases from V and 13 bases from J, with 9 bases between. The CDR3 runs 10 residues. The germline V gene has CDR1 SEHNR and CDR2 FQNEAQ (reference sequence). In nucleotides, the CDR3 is TGTGCCAGCAGCCTAATTTCCCAGTTCTTC. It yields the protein CASSLISQFF.

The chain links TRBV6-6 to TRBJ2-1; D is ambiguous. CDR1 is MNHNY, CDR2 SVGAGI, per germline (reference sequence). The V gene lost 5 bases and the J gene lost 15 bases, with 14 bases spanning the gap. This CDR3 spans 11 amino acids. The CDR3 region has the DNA TGTGCCAGCAGTGGCAACTCTATCCCGTTCTTC. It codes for CASSGNSIPFF.

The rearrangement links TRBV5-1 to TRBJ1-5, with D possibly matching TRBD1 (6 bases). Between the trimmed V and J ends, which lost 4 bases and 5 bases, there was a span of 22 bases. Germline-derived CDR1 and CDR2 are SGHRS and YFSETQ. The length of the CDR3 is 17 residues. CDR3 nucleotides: TGCGCCAGCAGCCAACTCAAAACAGACAGGAACGATCAGCCCCAGCATTTT. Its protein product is CASSQLKTDRNDQPQHF.

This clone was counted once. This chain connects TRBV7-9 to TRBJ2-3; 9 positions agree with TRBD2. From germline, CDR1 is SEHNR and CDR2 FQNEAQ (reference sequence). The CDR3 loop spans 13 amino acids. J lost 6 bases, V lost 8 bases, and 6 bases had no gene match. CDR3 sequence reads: CASRTSGGDTQYF. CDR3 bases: TGTGCCAGCCGAACAAGCGGGGGGGATACGCAGTATTTT.

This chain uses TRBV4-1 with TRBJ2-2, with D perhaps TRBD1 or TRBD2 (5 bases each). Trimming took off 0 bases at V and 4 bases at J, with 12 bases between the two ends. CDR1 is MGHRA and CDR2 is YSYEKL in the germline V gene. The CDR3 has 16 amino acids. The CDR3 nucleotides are TGCGCCAGCAGCCAAGAGGCTTCGGGACGCACCGGGGAGCTGTTTTTT. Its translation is CASSQEASGRTGELFF.

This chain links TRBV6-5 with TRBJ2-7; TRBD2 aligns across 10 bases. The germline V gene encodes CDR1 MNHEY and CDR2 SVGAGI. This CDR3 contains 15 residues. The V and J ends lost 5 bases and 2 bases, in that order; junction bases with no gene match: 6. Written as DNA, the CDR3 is TGTGCCAGCAGTATCTCTAGCGGGGGACCCTACGAGCAGTACTTC. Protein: CASSISSGGPYEQYF.

The CDR3 DNA sequence: TGTGCCAGCATATTGCAAGAGGGAAACATTCAGTACTTC. Translating gives CASILQEGNIQYF. The rearrangement uses TRBV12-3 or TRBV12-4 and TRBJ2-4; tentatively, D is TRBD2 (5 bases). V shed 7 bases and J shed 6 bases, with 13 bases lying between them. This CDR3 is built from 13 residues.

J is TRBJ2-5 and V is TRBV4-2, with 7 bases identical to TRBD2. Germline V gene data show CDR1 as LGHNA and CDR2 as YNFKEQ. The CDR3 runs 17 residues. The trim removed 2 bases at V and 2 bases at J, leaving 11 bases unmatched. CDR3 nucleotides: TGTGCCAGCAGCCAACCAATTGGACTAGGCTCTCAAGAGACCCAGTACTTC. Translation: CASSQPIGLGSQETQYF.

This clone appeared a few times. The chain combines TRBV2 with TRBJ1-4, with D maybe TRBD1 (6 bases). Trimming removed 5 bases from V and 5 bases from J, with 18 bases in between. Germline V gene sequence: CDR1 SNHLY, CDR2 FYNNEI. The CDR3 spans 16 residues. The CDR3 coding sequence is TGTGCCAGCAGTCTGACAGACCTAGGGGGAAATGAAAAACTGTTTTTT. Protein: CASSLTDLGGNEKLFF.

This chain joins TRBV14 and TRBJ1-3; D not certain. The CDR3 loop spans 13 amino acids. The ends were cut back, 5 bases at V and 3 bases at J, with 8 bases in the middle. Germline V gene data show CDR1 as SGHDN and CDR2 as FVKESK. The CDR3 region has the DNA TGTGCCAGCAGCTTCGGGTTTGGAAACACCATATATTTT. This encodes CASSFGFGNTIYF.

Written as DNA, the CDR3 is TGCGCCAGCAGCGAACTCGGGACTAGCGACGAGCAGTACTTC. Its translation is CASSELGTSDEQYF. The chain uses TRBV5-1 and TRBJ2-7; 10 bases fit TRBD2. The CDR3 consists of 14 residues. V gave up 4 bases and J gave up 5 bases; unmatched junction bases: 6. CDR1 is SGHRS and CDR2 is YFSETQ in the germline V gene.

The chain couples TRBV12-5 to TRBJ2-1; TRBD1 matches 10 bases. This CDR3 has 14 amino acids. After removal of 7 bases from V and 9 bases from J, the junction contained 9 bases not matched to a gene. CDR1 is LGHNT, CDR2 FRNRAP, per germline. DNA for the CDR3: TGTGCTAGTGCGGCGGGACAGGGGTTAAGTGAGCAGTTCTTC. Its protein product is CASAAGQGLSEQFF.

CDR3 protein: CASSYGQESRYYGYTF. The CDR3 coding sequence is TGTGCCAGCAGTTATGGGCAGGAGTCGAGATACTATGGCTACACCTTC. The V gene is TRBV28, the J gene TRBJ1-2; no firm D call. CDR3 length: 16 residues. From germline, CDR1 is MDHEN and CDR2 SYDVKM. V was cut by 4 bases and J by 3 bases, with 18 bases left in between.

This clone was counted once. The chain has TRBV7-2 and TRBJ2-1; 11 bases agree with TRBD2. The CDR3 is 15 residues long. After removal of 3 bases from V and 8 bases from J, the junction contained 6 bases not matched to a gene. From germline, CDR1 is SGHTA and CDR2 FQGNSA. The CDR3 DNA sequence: TGTGCCAGCAGCTTTCCTAGCGGGGGGTTAGATGAGCAGTTCTTC. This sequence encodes CASSFPSGGLDEQFF.

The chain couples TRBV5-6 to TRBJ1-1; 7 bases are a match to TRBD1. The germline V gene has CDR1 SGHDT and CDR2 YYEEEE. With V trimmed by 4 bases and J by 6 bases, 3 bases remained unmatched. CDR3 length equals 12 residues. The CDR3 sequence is CASSAGTAEAFF. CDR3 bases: TGTGCCAGCAGCGCCGGGACAGCTGAAGCTTTCTTT.

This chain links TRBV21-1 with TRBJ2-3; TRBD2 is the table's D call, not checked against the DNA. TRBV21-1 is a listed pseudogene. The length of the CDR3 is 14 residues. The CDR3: CARESGRGTDTQYF. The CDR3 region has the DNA TGTGCCAGAGAAAGCGGACGTGGCACAGATACGCAGTATTTT.